This T cell receptor (beta chain) was identified during a study of blood T cells in healthy people across ages. Per-sample PBMC isolation yielded at least 6 million cells. In its sample, this clonotype was seen a few times. Its cognate antigen is unknown. Primers used in a second PCR of roughly 7 to 12 cycles were a sample-barcoded 5' primer and a J-beta primer mix. The study obtained at least 2.5 million CDR3-containing paired-end reads from every sample. MiXCR was run by TCRdb on the 5' RACE reads, yielding one entry per CDR3 protein. The sample yields 700,000 to 950,000 distinct CDR3 sequences, roughly 43% seen once. Notes on the study in general: Samples with more naive T cells showed higher observed beta diversity.

Trimming removed 7 bases at V and 4 bases at J, with 14 bases between. This CDR3 comprises 13 residues. Germline V gives CDR1 SGHTA, CDR2 FQGNSA. This receptor was identified in a woman aged 55-70 years in good health. The sequencing input was blood. The chain carries TRBV7-2 and TRBJ2-7, with D unresolved. The CDR3 here is CASTKLSPYEQYF. In nucleotides, the CDR3 is TGTGCCAGCACCAAACTTAGCCCTTACGAGCAGTACTTC.